This TCR beta chain emerged from a study of blood T cell repertoires in COVID-19. At the level of the study: Sources were T cells, B-cell-depleted T cells, or PBMCs; the material itself was cDNA or gDNA.

As handled by the study authors: Reference gene primer amplification gave estimated nucleated cell counts. TCRdb's table, derived via immunoSEQ multiplex PCR, lists solely in-frame clones and lacks some. Clone size and V and J calls were adopted from that table, with D and trimming inferred from the DNA. The table lists under 250,000 clones, around 90% of them singletons. Germline CDR1 SGHRS, CDR2 YFSETQ. The CDR3 is 13 residues long. V was trimmed by 0 bases and J by 5 bases, leaving 8 bases between them. This receptor was taken from a man in his fifties or sixties who had recovered from COVID-19. V and J are TRBV5-1 and TRBJ2-5; D is perhaps TRBD2 (6 bases). Sample: peripheral blood. This CDR3 reads CASSLGGGETQYF. DNA for the CDR3: TGCGCCAGCAGCTTGGGGGGAGGTGAGACCCAGTACTTC.